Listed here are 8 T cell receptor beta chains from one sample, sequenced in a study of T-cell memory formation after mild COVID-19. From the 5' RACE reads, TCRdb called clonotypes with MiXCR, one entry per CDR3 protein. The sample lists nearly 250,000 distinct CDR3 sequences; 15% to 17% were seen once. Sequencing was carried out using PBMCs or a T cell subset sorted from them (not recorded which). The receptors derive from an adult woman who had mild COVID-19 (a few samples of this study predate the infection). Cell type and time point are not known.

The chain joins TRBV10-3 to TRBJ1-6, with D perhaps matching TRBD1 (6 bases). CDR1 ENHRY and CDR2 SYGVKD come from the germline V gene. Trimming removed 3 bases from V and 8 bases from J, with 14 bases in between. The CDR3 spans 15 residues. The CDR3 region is CAISEGPRGDSPLHF. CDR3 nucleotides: TGTGCCATCAGTGAAGGGCCCAGGGGAGATTCACCCCTCCACTTT.

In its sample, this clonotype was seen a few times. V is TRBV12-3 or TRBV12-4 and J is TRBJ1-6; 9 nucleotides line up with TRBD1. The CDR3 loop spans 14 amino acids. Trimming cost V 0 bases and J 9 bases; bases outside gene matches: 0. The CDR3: CASSLATGGSPLHF. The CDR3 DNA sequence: TGTGCCAGCAGTTTAGCGACAGGGGGTTCACCCCTCCACTTT.

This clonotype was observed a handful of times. Here the CDR3 reads CSARDPSVDWYGYTF. The DNA for the CDR3 is TGCAGTGCTAGAGACCCCTCGGTGGATTGGTATGGCTACACCTTC. This chain connects TRBV20-1 to TRBJ1-2, with D unclear. Germline lookup yields CDR1 DFQATT and CDR2 SNEGSKA (reference sequence). This CDR3 has 15 amino acids. Trimming took off 0 bases at V and 5 bases at J, with 16 bases between the two ends.

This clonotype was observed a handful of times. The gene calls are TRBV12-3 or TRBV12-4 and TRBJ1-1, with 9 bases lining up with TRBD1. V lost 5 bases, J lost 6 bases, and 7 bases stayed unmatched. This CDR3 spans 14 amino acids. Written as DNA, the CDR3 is TGTGCCAGCAGTGTTCGACAGGGGGTCCCTGAAGCTTTCTTT. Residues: CASSVRQGVPEAFF.

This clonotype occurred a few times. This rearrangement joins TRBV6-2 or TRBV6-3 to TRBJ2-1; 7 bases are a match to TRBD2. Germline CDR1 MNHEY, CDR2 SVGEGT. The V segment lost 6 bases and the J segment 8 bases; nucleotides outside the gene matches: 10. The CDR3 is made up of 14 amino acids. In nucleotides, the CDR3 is TGTGCCAGCAGACGGCGGGGGACGACGGATGAGCAGTTCTTC. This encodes CASRRRGTTDEQFF.

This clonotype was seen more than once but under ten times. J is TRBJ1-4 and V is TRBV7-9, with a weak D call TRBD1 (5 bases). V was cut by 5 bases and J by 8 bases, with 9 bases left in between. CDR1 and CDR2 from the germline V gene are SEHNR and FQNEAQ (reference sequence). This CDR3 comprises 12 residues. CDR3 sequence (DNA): TGTGCCAGCAGCCGAGGGGCCGAAAAACTGTTTTTT. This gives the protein CASSRGAEKLFF.

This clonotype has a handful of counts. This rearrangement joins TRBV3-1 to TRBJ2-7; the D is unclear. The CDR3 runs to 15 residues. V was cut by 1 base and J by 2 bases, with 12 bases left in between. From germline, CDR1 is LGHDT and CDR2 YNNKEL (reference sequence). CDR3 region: CASSQGSGSAYEQYF. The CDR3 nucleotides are TGTGCCAGCAGCCAAGGTTCAGGTTCTGCCTACGAGCAGTACTTC.

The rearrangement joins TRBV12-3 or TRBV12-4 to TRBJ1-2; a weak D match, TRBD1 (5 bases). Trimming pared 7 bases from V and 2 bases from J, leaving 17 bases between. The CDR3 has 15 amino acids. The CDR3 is CASTDDHGANYGYTF. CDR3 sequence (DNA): TGTGCCAGCACCGACGACCACGGGGCCAACTATGGCTACACCTTC.